One and the same sample provided the 9 T cell receptor beta chains below, sequenced in a study of early T cells in non-severe SARS-CoV-2 infection. TCRdb independently ran MiXCR on the 5' RACE reads; one entry per CDR3 protein. The sample yields 100,000 to 150,000 distinct CDR3 sequences, about 15% seen once. The sequenced sample was whole blood. The source is an adult who was a healthcare worker with PCR-confirmed SARS-CoV-2 infection or an uninfected control (not recorded which).

This clonotype was detected a few times. This chain links TRBV5-4 with TRBJ1-2; D is undetermined. In germline, CDR1 is SGHNT, CDR2 YYREEE (reference sequence). CDR3 length: 16 amino acids. Between the trimmed V and J ends, which lost 0 bases and 3 bases, there was a span of 15 bases. This CDR3 is CASSLAGYNSDYGYTF. CDR3 in DNA: TGTGCCAGCAGCTTGGCCGGCTACAACTCGGACTATGGCTACACCTTC.

The chain employs TRBV7-6 and TRBJ2-7, with D unclear. The CDR3 is 14 amino acids. The V and J ends lost 2 bases and 2 bases respectively, with 10 bases between them. CDR1 is SGHVS, CDR2 FNYEAQ, per germline. CDR3 sequence (DNA): TGTGCCAGCAGCTTATTTTTTGGGACCTACGAGCAGTACTTC. Its translation is CASSLFFGTYEQYF.

This rearrangement joins TRBV4-1 to TRBJ2-2; D uncertain. The germline V and J ends were trimmed by 4 bases and 5 bases, with 14 bases remaining between them. Germline lookup yields CDR1 MGHRA and CDR2 YSYEKL. The length of the CDR3 is 15 residues. The CDR3 reads CASSLLLRRTGELFF. Here the CDR3 DNA reads TGCGCCAGCAGCCTCCTCCTACGGCGGACCGGGGAGCTGTTTTTT.

The chain employs TRBV12-3 or TRBV12-4 and TRBJ1-2, with D possibly being TRBD1 (5 bases). The CDR3 is made up of 13 amino acids. V dropped 6 bases and J dropped 4 bases, with 12 bases sitting between them. Here the CDR3 DNA reads TGTGCCAGCAGACTGGGACCCAGCTATGGCTACACCTTC. Translating gives CASRLGPSYGYTF.

This clonotype occurred a few times. The chain employs TRBV11-2 and TRBJ1-2, with 8 bases lining up with TRBD1. Germline-derived CDR1 and CDR2 are SGHAT and FQNNGV. The ends lost 3 bases at V and 7 bases at J; junction bases unmatched: 7. CDR3 size: 14 residues. In nucleotides, the CDR3 is TGTGCCAGCAGCTTGGTGGACAGGGTGTTTGGCTACACCTTC. The encoded protein is CASSLVDRVFGYTF.

Concerning this clonotype itself: A read error may account for a junction end that differs from germline. The chain uses TRBV24-1 and TRBJ1-2; 8 nucleotides line up with TRBD1. CDR3 length: 13 residues. Germline assignment: CDR1 KGHDR and CDR2 SFDVKD. The CDR3 sequence is CATSGGQGYGYSF. The CDR3 coding sequence is TGTGCCACCAGTGGAGGACAGGGCTATGGCTACTCCTTC.

This clonotype was detected only a few times. The J gene is TRBJ1-6, the V gene TRBV27; no firm D call. Germline V gene lookup returns CDR1 MNHEY and CDR2 SMNVEV (reference sequence). This CDR3 spans 14 amino acids. V lost 6 bases and J lost 7, with 13 bases in between. CDR3 region: CASRQTIVNSPLHF. The CDR3 DNA follows: TGTGCCAGCAGACAGACGATAGTGAATTCACCCCTCCACTTT.

The V and J genes are TRBV9 and TRBJ2-1, with a weak D call TRBD1 (5 bases). The ends were cut back, 2 bases at V and 5 bases at J, with 17 bases in the middle. The CDR3 extends over 16 amino acids. Per the germline V gene, CDR1 is SGDLS and CDR2 is YYNGEE. The CDR3 is CASSVQGNRLNNEQFF. In DNA form, the CDR3 reads TGTGCCAGCAGCGTTCAGGGTAATAGGTTGAACAATGAGCAGTTCTTC.

V is TRBV29-1 and J is TRBJ1-2; D remains ambiguous. V shed 4 bases and J shed 7 bases, with 19 bases lying between them. The V gene's germline CDR1 is SQVTM and CDR2 ANQGSEA. CDR3 length: 14 residues. The CDR3 sequence is CSVGSGVSYRGYTF. DNA for the CDR3: TGCAGCGTTGGATCTGGGGTATCGTATCGTGGCTACACCTTC.